This TCR beta chain was captured by sequencing in a study of CD8 T cells in Susac syndrome. Broader study findings: The study admitted that it had a relatively small number of individuals in its TCR sequencing and HLA analysis.

Random hexamers were used to reverse transcribe an amount of roughly 0.45 to 1 ug RNA. TCRdb itself ran the immunoSEQ multiplex PCR reads through MiXCR, one entry per CDR3 protein. The sample holds 85,000 to 90,000 distinct CDR3 sequences; 90% to 95% are singletons and the top ten take over 0.25%. Notes on this clonotype: No antigen is known for it.

The CDR3 runs to 17 residues. The V gene's germline CDR1 is DFQATT and CDR2 SNEGSKA (reference sequence). With V trimmed by 3 bases and J by 0 bases, 6 bases remained unmatched. The clonotype comes from a human donor in good health. J is TRBJ2-1 and V is TRBV20-1, with 12 positions matching TRBD2. The sample was CD8+ T cells from PBMCs. This CDR3 reads CSASTSGGPSSYNEQFF. The CDR3, as DNA: TGCAGTGCTAGCACTAGCGGGGGGCCGAGCTCCTACAATGAGCAGTTCTTC.